This TCR beta chain was profiled in a study of T cell responses to AZD1222 COVID-19 vaccine. This clone was picked up one time. Its antigen is undetermined. The assay was immunoSEQ multiplex PCR, and TCRdb's table has in-frame clones only and misses some. The table lists over 150,000 clones, 88% of them singletons. CDR1 is LGHDT, CDR2 YNNKEL, per germline (reference sequence). Trimming removed 5 bases from V and 6 bases from J, with 10 bases in between. CDR3 length: 13 amino acids. Study-wide results and limits: The breadth and depth of Spike-specific TCRs increased once two AZD1222 doses had been given.

The specimen comprised peripheral blood, sampled 28 days after the second AZD1222 dose. The V and J genes are TRBV3-1 (or the pseudogene TRBV3-2) and TRBJ1-4; D call uncertain. The receptor was derived from an adult who received the AZD1222 COVID-19 vaccine. In DNA, the CDR3 is TGTGCCAGCAGCACCAGGCTAGATGAAAAACTGTTTTTT. Protein: CASSTRLDEKLFF.